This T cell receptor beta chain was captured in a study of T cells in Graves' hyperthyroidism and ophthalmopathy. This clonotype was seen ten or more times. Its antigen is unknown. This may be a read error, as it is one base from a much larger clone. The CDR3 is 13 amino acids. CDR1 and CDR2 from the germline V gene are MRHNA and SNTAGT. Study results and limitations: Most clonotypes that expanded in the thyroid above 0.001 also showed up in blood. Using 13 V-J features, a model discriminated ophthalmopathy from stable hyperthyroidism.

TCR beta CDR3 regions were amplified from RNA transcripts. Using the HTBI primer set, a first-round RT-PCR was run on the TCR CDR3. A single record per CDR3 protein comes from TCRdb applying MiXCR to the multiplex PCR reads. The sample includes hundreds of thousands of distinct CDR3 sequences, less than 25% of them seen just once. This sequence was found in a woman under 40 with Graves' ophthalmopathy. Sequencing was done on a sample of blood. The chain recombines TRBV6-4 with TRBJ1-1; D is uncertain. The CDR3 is CAGSLTRNTEAFF. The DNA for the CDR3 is TGTGCCGGCAGCCTTACACGGAACACTGAAGCTTTCTTT.